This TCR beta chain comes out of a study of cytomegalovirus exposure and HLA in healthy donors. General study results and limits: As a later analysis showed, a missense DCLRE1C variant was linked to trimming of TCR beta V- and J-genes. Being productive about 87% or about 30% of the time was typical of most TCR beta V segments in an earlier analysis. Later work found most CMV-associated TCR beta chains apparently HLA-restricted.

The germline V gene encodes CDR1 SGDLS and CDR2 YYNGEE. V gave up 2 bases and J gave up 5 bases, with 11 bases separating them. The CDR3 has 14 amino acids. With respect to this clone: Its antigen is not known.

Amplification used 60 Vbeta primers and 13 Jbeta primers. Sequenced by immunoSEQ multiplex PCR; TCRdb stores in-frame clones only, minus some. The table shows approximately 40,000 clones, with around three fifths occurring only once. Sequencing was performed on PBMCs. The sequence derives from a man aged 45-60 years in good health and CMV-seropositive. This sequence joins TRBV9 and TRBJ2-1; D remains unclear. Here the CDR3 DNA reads TGTGCCAGCAGCGTCGATAACCCAGACAATGAGCAGTTCTTC. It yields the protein CASSVDNPDNEQFF.